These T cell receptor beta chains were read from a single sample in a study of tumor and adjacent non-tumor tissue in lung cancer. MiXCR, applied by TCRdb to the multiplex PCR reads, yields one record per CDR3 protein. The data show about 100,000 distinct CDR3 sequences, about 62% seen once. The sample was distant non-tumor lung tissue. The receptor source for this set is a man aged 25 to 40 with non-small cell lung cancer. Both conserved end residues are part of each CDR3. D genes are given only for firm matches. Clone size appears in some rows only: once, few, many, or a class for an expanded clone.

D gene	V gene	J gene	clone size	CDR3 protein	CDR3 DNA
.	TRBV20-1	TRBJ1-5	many	CSARTGSNQPQHF	TGCAGTGCTAGGACGGGAAGCAATCAGCCCCAGCATTTT
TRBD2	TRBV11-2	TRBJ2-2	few	CASKQTGGSGEPFF	TGTGCCAGCAAACAAACAGGTGGTAGCGGGGAGCCGTTTTTT
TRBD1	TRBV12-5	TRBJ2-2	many	CASGLTTGGWGELFF	TGTGCTAGTGGTTTGACCACAGGGGGTTGGGGGGAGCTGTTTTTT
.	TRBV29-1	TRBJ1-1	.	CSVWNTLDTEASF	TGCAGCGTATGGAACACCTTGGACACTGAAGCTTCCTTT
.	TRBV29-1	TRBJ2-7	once	CSVGGSVYKQYF	TGCAGCGTTGGGGGTTCAGTCTACAAGCAGTACTTC
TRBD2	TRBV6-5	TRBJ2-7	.	CASSHTGTSSYEQYF	TGTGCCAGCAGTCACACAGGGACTAGCTCCTACGAGCAGTACTTC
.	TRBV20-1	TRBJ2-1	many	CSARGGSGGSGEQFF	TGCAGTGCTAGAGGTGGTAGCGGCGGGTCTGGGGAGCAGTTCTTC
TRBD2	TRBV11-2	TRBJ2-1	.	CATSSLQGGTEQFF	TGTGCCACCAGCTCCCTCCAGGGAGGGACTGAGCAGTTCTTC
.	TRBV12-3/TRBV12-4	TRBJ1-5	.	CASRAQGYNQPQHF	TGTGCCAGCAGAGCTCAGGGCTACAATCAGCCCCAGCATTTT
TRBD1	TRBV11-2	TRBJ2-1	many	CASSLGQGGRNEQFF	TGTGCCAGCAGCTTGGGACAGGGAGGAAGGAATGAGCAGTTCTTC
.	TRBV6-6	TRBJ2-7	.	CASSCLQENKQYF	TGTGCCAGCAGTTGCCTCCAGGAAAACAAGCAGTACTTT
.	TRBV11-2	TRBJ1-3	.	CASSLNLGNTIYF	TGTGCCAGCAGCCTGAACCTGGGGAACACCATATACTTT
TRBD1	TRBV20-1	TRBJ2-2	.	CSAQGDTREMFF	TGCAGCGCACAGGGGGACACCCGGGAGATGTTTTTT
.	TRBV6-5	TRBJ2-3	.	CASNYSGLTQYF	TGTGCCAGCAATTATTCGGGACTTACGCAGTATTTT
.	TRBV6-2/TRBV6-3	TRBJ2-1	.	CATIRAGGYNDQFF	TGTGCCACGATTAGAGCAGGGGGGTACAATGATCAGTTCTTC
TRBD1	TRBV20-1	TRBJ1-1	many	CSALDHRGNTEAFF	TGCAGTGCTTTGGATCACAGGGGGAACACTGAAGCTTTCTTT
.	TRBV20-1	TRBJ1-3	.	CSAIDHSETGDTIYF	TGCAGTGCCATCGACCATAGTGAGACTGGAGACACCATATATTTT
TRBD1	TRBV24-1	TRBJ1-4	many	CATSDPGQGTEKLFF	TGTGCCACCAGTGATCCGGGACAGGGCACTGAAAAACTGTTTTTT
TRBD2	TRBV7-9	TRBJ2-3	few	CASSLVLAGSGDTQYF	TGTGCCAGCAGCTTAGTACTAGCGGGAAGTGGAGATACGCAGTATTTT
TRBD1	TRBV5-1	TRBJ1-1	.	CASSRTGDTEAFF	TGCGCCAGCAGCCGGACAGGAGACACTGAAGCTTTCTTT
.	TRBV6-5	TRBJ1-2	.	CASSYGGGSDYDYTF	TGTGCCAGCAGTTACGGGGGAGGCTCGGACTATGACTACACCTTC
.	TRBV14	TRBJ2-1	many	CASSQDGPRTNEQFF	TGTGCCAGCAGCCAAGACGGGCCCCGCACGAATGAGCAGTTCTTC
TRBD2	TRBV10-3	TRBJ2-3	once	CVIRSGATDTQYF	TGTGTCATCAGAAGCGGGGCGACAGATACGCAGTATTTT
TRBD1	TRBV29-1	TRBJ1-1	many	CSGAGQWNTEAFF	TGCAGCGGCGCGGGACAGTGGAACACTGAAGCTTTCTTT
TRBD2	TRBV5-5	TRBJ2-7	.	CASNLDGGGSYDQYF	TGTGCCAGCAACTTGGATGGGGGGGGTTCTTACGATCAGTACTTC
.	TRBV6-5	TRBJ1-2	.	CVSNTFLGGGGYTF	TGTGTCAGCAATACCTTTCTCGGAGGGGGGGGCTACACCTTC
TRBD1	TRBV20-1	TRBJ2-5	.	CNAREQGSETQYF	TGCAATGCTAGGGAACAGGGGTCAGAGACTCAGTACTTC
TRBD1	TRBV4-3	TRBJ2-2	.	CASSEEPGGPSAGELFF	TGCGCCAGCAGCGAAGAACCAGGGGGCCCCAGCGCCGGGGAGCTGTTTTTT
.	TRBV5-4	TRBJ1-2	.	CAGSPRGYYGYTF	TGTGCCGGCAGTCCCCGGGGATACTATGGCTACACCTTC
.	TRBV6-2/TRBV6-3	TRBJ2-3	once	CANSFRPADTQYF	TGTGCCAACAGTTTTCGTCCTGCCGATACGCAGTATTTT
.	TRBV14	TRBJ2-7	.	CASSQGDEQYF	TGTGCCAGCAGCCAAGGGGACGAGCAGTACTTC
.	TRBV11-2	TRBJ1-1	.	CASRVPSTEAFF	TGTGCCAGCAGAGTTCCGTCCACTGAAGCTTTCTTT
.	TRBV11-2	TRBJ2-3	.	CASSLDLKPATDTRYF	TGTGCCAGCAGCTTAGATCTCAAGCCAGCGACAGATACGCGGTATTTT
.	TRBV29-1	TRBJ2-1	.	CSVRLAVSLNEQIF	TGCAGCGTTAGATTAGCTGTTTCCCTAAATGAGCAGATCTTC
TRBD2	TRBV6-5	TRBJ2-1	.	CTSSQTSGAYNEQLF	TGTACCAGCAGCCAGACTAGCGGGGCCTACAATGAGCAGCTCTTC
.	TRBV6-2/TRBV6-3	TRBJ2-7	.	CTSNPAGHEQYF	TGTACCAGCAATCCGGCAGGTCACGAGCAGTACTTC
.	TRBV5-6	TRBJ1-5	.	CASSSDATGEPQHF	TGTGCCAGCAGCTCTGACGCAACAGGAGAGCCCCAGCATTTT
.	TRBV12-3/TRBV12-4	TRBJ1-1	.	CPSSPWVHTEAFF	TGTCCCAGCAGCCCATGGGTGCACACTGAAGCTTTCTTT
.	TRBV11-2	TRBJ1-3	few	CASSVGGTGNTIYF	TGTGCCAGCAGCGTGGGGGGAACTGGAAACACCATATATTTT
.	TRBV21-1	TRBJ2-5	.	CASRKRGEETQYF	TGTGCCAGCAGAAAGCGGGGGGAAGAGACCCAGTACTTC
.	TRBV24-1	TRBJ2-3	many	CATSDSGTDTQYF	TGTGCCACCAGTGATTCCGGGACAGATACGCAGTATTTT
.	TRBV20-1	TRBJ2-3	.	CSARDGHMADTHYF	TGCAGTGCTAGAGATGGGCACATGGCCGATACGCACTATTTT